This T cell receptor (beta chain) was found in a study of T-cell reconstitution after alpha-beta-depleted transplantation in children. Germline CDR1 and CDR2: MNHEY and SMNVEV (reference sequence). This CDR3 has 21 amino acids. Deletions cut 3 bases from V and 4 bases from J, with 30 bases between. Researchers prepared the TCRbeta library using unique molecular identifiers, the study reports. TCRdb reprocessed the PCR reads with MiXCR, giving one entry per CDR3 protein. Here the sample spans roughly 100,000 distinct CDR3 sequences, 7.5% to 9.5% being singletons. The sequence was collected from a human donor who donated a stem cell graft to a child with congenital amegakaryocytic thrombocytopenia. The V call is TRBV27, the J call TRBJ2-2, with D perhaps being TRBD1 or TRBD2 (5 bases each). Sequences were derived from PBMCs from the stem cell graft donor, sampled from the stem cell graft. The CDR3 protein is CASSFSGYYIGRKRGTGELFF. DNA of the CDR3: TGTGCCAGCAGTTTTTCGGGGTATTATATCGGGCGGAAAAGGGGCACCGGGGAGCTGTTTTTT.